This T cell receptor beta chain came from a study of T cells in Graves' hyperthyroidism and ophthalmopathy. Study findings and constraints: The model foresaw ophthalmopathy a median around seven months prior to onset. Researchers found most expanded thyroid clonotypes above 0.001 in blood as well.

Turning to this clonotype: The antigen remains undetermined.

RNA transcripts yielded amplified TCR beta CDR3 regions. TCR CDR3 regions were first amplified by RT-PCR with HTBI primers. TCRdb recomputed calls from the multiplex PCR reads with MiXCR, one row per CDR3 protein. Here the sample spans about half a million distinct CDR3 sequences, about 20% being singletons. The germline CDR1 and CDR2 sequences are SGDLS and YYNGEE. The CDR3 covers 13 residues. Between the trimmed V and J ends, which lost 3 bases and 2 bases, there was a span of 8 bases. At least 3 on the Clinical Activity Score was recorded for ophthalmopathy patients, who also had NOSPECS grade at least 4 and duration under 3 months. Together with thyroid ultrasound, orbital computed tomography, serum thyroxine and TRAb, clinical symptoms were used for diagnoses.

The V call is TRBV9, the J call TRBJ1-2; possible D gene TRBD1, 6 bases. Sequencing was carried out using blood. The receptor was derived from a woman aged 65 to 85 with Graves' ophthalmopathy. CDR3 in amino acids: CASSGGGNYGYTF. CDR3 coding DNA: TGTGCCAGCAGCGGAGGGGGGAACTATGGCTACACCTTC.